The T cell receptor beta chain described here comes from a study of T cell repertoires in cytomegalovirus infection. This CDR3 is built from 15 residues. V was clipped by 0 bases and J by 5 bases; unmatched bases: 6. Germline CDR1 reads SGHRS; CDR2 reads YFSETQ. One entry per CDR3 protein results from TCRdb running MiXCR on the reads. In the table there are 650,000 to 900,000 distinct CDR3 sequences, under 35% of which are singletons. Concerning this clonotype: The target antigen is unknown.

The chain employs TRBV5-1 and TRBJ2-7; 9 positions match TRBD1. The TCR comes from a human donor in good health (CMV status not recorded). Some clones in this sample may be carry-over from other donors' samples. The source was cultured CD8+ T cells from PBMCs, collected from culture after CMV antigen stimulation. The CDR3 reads CASSLVRTGDNEQYF. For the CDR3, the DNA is TGCGCCAGCAGCTTGGTTAGGACAGGGGATAACGAGCAGTACTTC.